The source of this TCR beta chain is a study of technical replicates of blood from a few donors. Produced via immunoSEQ multiplex PCR; TCRdb's table is partial and in-frame only. The sample consists of tens of thousands of clones, roughly 93% of them appearing once. Germline loops: CDR1 SQVTM, CDR2 ANQGSEA. CDR3 size: 13 residues. Trimming removed 3 bases at V and 1 base at J, with 9 bases between. The clonotype comes from a human donor in good health. Some clones in this sample may be carry-over from other donors' samples. The chain employs TRBV29-1 and TRBJ1-2; D not resolved. Sequencing used PBMCs. DNA for the CDR3: TGCAGCGTTGATACAGACAATAACTATGGCTACACCTTC. This encodes CSVDTDNNYGYTF.